This T cell receptor beta chain originates from a study of T cell repertoires in cytomegalovirus infection. Across the whole study: From public TCR beta signatures came an indication of both CMV infection and matching HLA type.

The sample holds many counts of this clonotype. As yet, its antigen is unknown. Study-wide findings and caveats: People with CMV and the relevant HLA were identified by cumulative public TCR beta family frequency.

The CDR3 has 13 amino acids. CDR1 MDHEN and CDR2 SYDVKM come from the germline V gene. Trimming took off 6 bases at V and 0 bases at J, with 8 bases between the two ends. Using its own MiXCR run on the reads, TCRdb lists one record per CDR3 protein. The sample comprises almost 500,000 distinct CDR3 sequences, roughly 12% of which are singletons, and roughly 10% rests with the top ten. Material: PBMCs. The rearrangement uses TRBV28 and TRBJ2-5; D gene unclear. This receptor was identified in a human donor in good health (CMV status not recorded). Some clones in this sample may be carry-over from other donors' samples. CDR3 sequence: CASSLGYQETQYF. Here the CDR3 DNA reads TGTGCCAGCAGCTTAGGGTACCAAGAGACCCAGTACTTC.